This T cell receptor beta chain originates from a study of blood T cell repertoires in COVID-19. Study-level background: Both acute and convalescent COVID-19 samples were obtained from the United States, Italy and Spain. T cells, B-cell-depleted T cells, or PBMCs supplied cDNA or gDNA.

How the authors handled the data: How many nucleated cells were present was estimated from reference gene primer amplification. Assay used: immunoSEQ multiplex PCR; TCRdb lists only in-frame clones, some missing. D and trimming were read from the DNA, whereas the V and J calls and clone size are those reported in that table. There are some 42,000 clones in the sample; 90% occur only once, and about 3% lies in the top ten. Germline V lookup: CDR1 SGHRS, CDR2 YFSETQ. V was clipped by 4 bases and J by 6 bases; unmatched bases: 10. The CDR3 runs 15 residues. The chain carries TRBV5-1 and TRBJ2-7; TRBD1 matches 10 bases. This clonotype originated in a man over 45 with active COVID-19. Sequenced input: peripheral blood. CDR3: CASSPGTGVSSEQYF. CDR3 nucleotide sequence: TGCGCCAGCAGCCCGGGGACAGGGGTATCTTCCGAGCAGTACTTC.